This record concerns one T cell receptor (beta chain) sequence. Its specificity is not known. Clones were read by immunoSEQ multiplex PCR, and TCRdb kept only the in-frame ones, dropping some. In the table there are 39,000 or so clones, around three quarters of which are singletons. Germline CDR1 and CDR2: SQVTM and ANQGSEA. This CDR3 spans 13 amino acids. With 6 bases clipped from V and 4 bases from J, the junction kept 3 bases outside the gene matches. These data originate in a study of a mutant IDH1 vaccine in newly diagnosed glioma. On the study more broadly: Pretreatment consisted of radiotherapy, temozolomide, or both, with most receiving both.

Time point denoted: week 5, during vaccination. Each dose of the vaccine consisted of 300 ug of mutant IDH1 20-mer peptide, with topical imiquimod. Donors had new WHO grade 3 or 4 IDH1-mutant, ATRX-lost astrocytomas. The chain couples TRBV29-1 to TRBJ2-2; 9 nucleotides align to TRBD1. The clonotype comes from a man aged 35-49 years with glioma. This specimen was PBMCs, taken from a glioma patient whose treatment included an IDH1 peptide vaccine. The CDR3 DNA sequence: TGCAGCGTGGGACAGGGCCCCACCGGGGAGCTGTTTTTT. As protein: CSVGQGPTGELFF.